The sequence of this TCR beta chain was determined in a study of cytotoxic CD8 clonotypes in ibrutinib-treated CLL. V was cut by 1 base and J by 0 bases, with 12 bases left in between. Germline values: CDR1 SGHDN, CDR2 FVKESK. The CDR3 runs 16 residues. Broader study findings: Sustained-remission patients were sampled at one set of times and progressing patients at different ones. Pretreatment clonality was elevated relative to age-matched healthy donors and paralleled circulating CD8+ T-cell counts.

On this clone itself: As yet, its antigen is unknown.

Some clones are missing from TCRdb's copy, which holds only in-frame ones; the method was immunoSEQ multiplex PCR. This sample yields some 46,000 clones, of which nearly 70% are seen a single time; roughly 13% belongs to the top ten. The sample was PBMCs, taken after 12 months of ibrutinib treatment. This chain connects TRBV14 to TRBJ2-5; D may correspond to TRBD1 or TRBD2 (5 bases each). This receptor was taken from a human donor with chronic lymphocytic leukemia. The CDR3 loop reads CASSQVEGRYQETQYF. The CDR3 DNA reads TGTGCCAGCAGCCAAGTTGAGGGGCGATACCAAGAGACCCAGTACTTC.